Each of the 21 T cell receptor beta chains below was sequenced from the same sample in a study of blood T cell repertoires in COVID-19. Profiling relied on immunoSEQ multiplex PCR, and the TCRdb table lists in-frame clones only, not all of them. The data contain 88,000 or so clones, around nine tenths of them singletons. Sequenced material: peripheral blood. All receptors come from a man in his 60s with acute or convalescent COVID-19.

The chain links TRBV6-4 to TRBJ2-2; 9 bases agree with TRBD2. V gave up 6 bases and J gave up 6 bases; unmatched junction bases: 8. The germline V gene has CDR1 MRHNA and CDR2 SNTAGT. CDR3 size: 15 residues. The CDR3 reads CASSREAGGSGELFF. The CDR3 DNA reads as TGTGCCAGCAGCCGAGAAGCGGGAGGTTCCGGGGAGCTGTTTTTT.

The J gene is TRBJ2-5, the V gene TRBV7-2, with 7 bases lining up with TRBD2. The CDR3 is 14 residues long. V lost 1 base and J lost 4; bases outside the gene matches: 3. Per the germline V gene, CDR1 is SGHTA and CDR2 is FQGNSA. The CDR3, as DNA: TGTGCCAGCAGCTTAGGGGGGGGTCCAGAGACCCAGTACTTC. This sequence encodes CASSLGGGPETQYF.

This chain joins TRBV7-2 and TRBJ1-4; 8 nucleotides match TRBD1. The CDR3 is 17 residues long. Germline CDR1 SGHTA, CDR2 FQGNSA. Trimming removed 1 base from V and 0 bases from J; junction bases left unmatched: 4. The CDR3, as DNA: TGTGCCAGCAGCTTAGTAGGGACAGGTGCAACTAATGAAAAACTGTTTTTT. Its translation: CASSLVGTGATNEKLFF.

The chain is built from TRBV4-1 and TRBJ2-2; 11 bases are shared with TRBD2. Germline lookup yields CDR1 MGHRA and CDR2 YSYEKL. J was trimmed by 7 bases and V by 1 base; bases with no gene match: 2. CDR3 length equals 15 residues. The CDR3 DNA sequence: TGCGCCAGCAGCCAAGGACTAGCGGGATTCGGGGAGCTGTTTTTT. This sequence encodes CASSQGLAGFGELFF.

This clone has only a few counts. V gene TRBV3-1 (or the pseudogene TRBV3-2) combines with J gene TRBJ1-4, with D possibly being TRBD1 (6 bases). The CDR3 is 16 amino acids. The germline gives CDR1 LGHDT, CDR2 YNNKEL (reference sequence). V was trimmed by 4 bases and J by 8 bases, leaving 20 bases between them. CDR3 nucleotides: TGTGCCAGCAGCCCATATACTTCTACAGGGAACGAAAAACTGTTTTTT. It specifies CASSPYTSTGNEKLFF.

The chain couples TRBV19 to TRBJ2-6, with TRBD2 matching 8 bases. Germline V gene sequence: CDR1 LNHDA, CDR2 SQIVND (reference sequence). Unmatched junction bases numbered 4, after V lost 6 bases and J lost 3 bases. The CDR3 covers 15 residues. CDR3 region: CASRVAGGGANVLTF. The DNA for the CDR3 is TGTGCCAGTAGGGTCGCGGGGGGTGGGGCCAACGTCCTGACTTTC. The full variable domain, rest sourced from reference TRBV19 and TRBJ2-6, is DGGITQSPKYLFRKEGQNVTLSCEQNLNHDAMYWYRQDPGQGLRLIYYSQIVNDFQKGDIAEGYSVSREKKESFPLTVTSAQKNPTAFYLCASRVAGGGANVLTFGAGSRLTVL.

The chain carries TRBV7-6 and TRBJ2-5; TRBD2 is a possible D gene (6 bases). From germline, CDR1 is SGHVS and CDR2 FNYEAQ. The CDR3 length is 15 residues. The V end was cut by 4 bases, the J end by 5 bases, with 17 bases between. This CDR3 is CASSSYQDYSETQYF. CDR3 DNA sequence: TGTGCCAGCAGCTCCTACCAGGACTACTCGGAGACCCAGTACTTC. The full variable domain, completed using reference TRBV7-6 and TRBJ2-5, is GAGVSQSPRYKVTKRGQDVALRCDPISGHVSLYWYRQALGQGPEFLTYFNYEAQQDKSGLPNDRFSAERPEGSISTLTIQRTEQRDSAMYRCASSSYQDYSETQYFGPGTRLLVL.

The chain employs TRBV6-2 or TRBV6-3 and TRBJ2-3, with no clear D. Trimming shortened V by 6 bases and J by 1 base, and 11 bases separated the two germline ends. CDR1 is MNHEY and CDR2 is SVGEGT in the germline V gene. This CDR3 is built from 14 residues. The CDR3 sequence: CASSLGYGTDTQYF. Written as DNA, the CDR3 is TGTGCCAGCAGCCTCGGGTACGGCACAGATACGCAGTATTTT.

CDR3 residues: CASSYRTVSYNSPLHF. The CDR3 region has the DNA TGTGCCAGCAGTTACCGGACAGTCTCCTATAATTCACCCCTCCACTTT. This rearrangement joins TRBV6-2 or TRBV6-3 to TRBJ1-6, with a weak D call TRBD1 (6 bases). V shed 2 bases and J shed 0 bases, with 8 bases lying between them. The CDR3 length is 16 residues. Per germline, CDR1 MNHEY and CDR2 SVGEGT.

V gene TRBV6-2 or TRBV6-3 combines with J gene TRBJ2-6; 10 bases map to TRBD1. Germline CDR1 MNHEY, CDR2 SVGEGT. V lost 2 bases, J lost 1 base, and 8 bases stayed unmatched. The CDR3 contains 19 residues. CDR3: CASSYHETGQGSGANVLTF. The CDR3 nucleotides read TGTGCCAGCAGTTACCATGAGACGGGACAGGGGTCTGGGGCCAACGTCCTGACTTTC.

This clone occurred once. The chain carries TRBV11-1 and TRBJ1-1; TRBD1 might be the D (6 bases). The CDR3 is made up of 15 amino acids. Germline V gives CDR1 SGHAT, CDR2 FQDESV (reference sequence). Trimming removed 2 bases at V and 0 bases at J, with 10 bases between. CDR3 nucleotide sequence: TGTGCCAGCAGCTTAAATGGACAGTTGAACACTGAAGCTTTCTTT. It yields the protein CASSLNGQLNTEAFF. Full variable domain (rest looked up from reference TRBV11-1 and TRBJ1-1): EAEVAQSPRYKITEKSQAVAFWCDPISGHATLYWYRQILGQGPELLVQFQDESVVDDSQLPKDRFSAERLKGVDSTLKIQPAELGDSAMYLCASSLNGQLNTEAFFGQGTRLTVV.

The gene calls are TRBV9 and TRBJ1-2; D gene ambiguous. The CDR3 loop spans 13 amino acids. Germline lookup yields CDR1 SGDLS and CDR2 YYNGEE. V was clipped by 0 bases and J by 7 bases, with 10 bases between them. For the CDR3, the DNA is TGTGCCAGCAGCGTAGGAGGTTCGCGTGGCTACACCTTC. It specifies CASSVGGSRGYTF.

This chain connects TRBV29-1 to TRBJ2-3; possible D gene TRBD2, 5 bases. Germline values: CDR1 SQVTM, CDR2 ANQGSEA. V gave up 6 bases and J gave up 0 bases, with 16 bases separating them. The CDR3 is made up of 15 amino acids. The CDR3 loop is CSVEPGRTSTDTQYF. CDR3 DNA: TGCAGCGTCGAACCCGGCCGGACTAGCACAGATACGCAGTATTTT.

This clone was found once. The rearrangement links TRBV9 to TRBJ2-3, with D perhaps TRBD1 (5 bases). Germline loops: CDR1 SGDLS, CDR2 YYNGEE. Trimming pared 0 bases from V and 3 bases from J, leaving 14 bases between. The CDR3 spans 16 residues. The CDR3, as DNA: TGTGCCAGCAGCGTAGGGCAGGGAAGGGGTACAGATACGCAGTATTTT. The encoded protein is CASSVGQGRGTDTQYF.

The V call is TRBV5-6, the J call TRBJ1-2, with a tentative D call TRBD1 (6 bases). Germline V CDR1 and CDR2: SGHDT, YYEEEE. V shed 4 bases and J shed 0 bases, with 10 bases lying between them. There are 14 residues in the CDR3. The DNA for the CDR3 is TGTGCCAGCAGCAGGGACACGACTAACTATGGCTACACCTTC. The encoded protein is CASSRDTTNYGYTF.

The chain links TRBV7-9 to TRBJ2-7, with 13 bases aligning to TRBD2. Germline trimming cut 4 bases from V and 2 bases from J; bases unmatched to any gene: 5. This CDR3 contains 16 residues. From germline, CDR1 is SEHNR and CDR2 FQNEAQ (reference sequence). The chain's CDR3 is CASSSKTSGGPYEQYF. The CDR3 region has the DNA TGTGCCAGCAGCTCCAAGACTAGCGGGGGGCCCTACGAGCAGTACTTC.

The gene calls are TRBV6-5 and TRBJ2-2; D uncertain. The germline gives CDR1 MNHEY, CDR2 SVGAGI. This CDR3 spans 13 amino acids. V shed 7 bases and J shed 0 bases, with 6 bases lying between them. The CDR3 loop reads CASNFANTGELFF. The DNA for the CDR3 is TGTGCCAGCAACTTCGCGAACACCGGGGAGCTGTTTTTT.

This clone occurred once. The J gene is TRBJ1-5, the V gene TRBV7-9; unclear D gene. The CDR3 runs to 15 residues. Between the trimmed V and J ends, which lost 5 bases and 0 bases, there was a span of 11 bases. Germline V lookup: CDR1 SEHNR, CDR2 FQNEAQ (reference sequence). The CDR3 DNA sequence: TGTGCCAGCAGCCGAGGGAGCGGTAGCAATCAGCCCCAGCATTTT. Residues: CASSRGSGSNQPQHF. Supplemented by reference TRBV7-9 and TRBJ1-5, the full variable domain reads DTGVSQNPRHKITKRGQNVTFRCDPISEHNRLYWYRQTLGQGPEFLTYFQNEAQLEKSRLLSDRFSAERPKGSFSTLEIQRTEQGDSAMYLCASSRGSGSNQPQHFGDGTRLSIL.

The chain combines TRBV12-1 with TRBJ2-7; the DNA was not used to check the table's D call, TRBD1. TRBV12-1 is labeled a pseudogene. The CDR3 runs 14 residues. CDR3 nucleotides: TGTGCCAGCAGCTTTGGGGCCAGTCAGAACGAGCAGTACTTC. Protein sequence: CASSFGASQNEQYF.

The rearrangement joins TRBV24-1 to TRBJ1-3; D call uncertain. V was cut by 3 bases and J by 1 base, with 36 bases left in between. CDR3 length equals 24 residues. Germline CDR1 KGHDR, CDR2 SFDVKD. The CDR3 nucleotides read TGTGCCACCAGTGATCCCTCGTTACGAGGGCATCTGTGTAATATAAGGGCATCTGGAAACACCATATATTTT. Its translation: CATSDPSLRGHLCNIRASGNTIYF.

On this clone: Other DNA sequences in this sample translate to the same CDR3. This sequence joins TRBV7-8 and TRBJ1-1, with TRBD1 matching 7 bases. This CDR3 has 14 amino acids. Germline V gives CDR1 SGHVS, CDR2 FQNEAQ. With 5 bases clipped from V and 1 base from J, the junction kept 4 bases outside the gene matches. Written as DNA, the CDR3 is TGTGCCAGCAGCCCCGGGACAGCGAACACTGAAGCTTTCTTT. It specifies CASSPGTANTEAFF.